The 27 T cell receptor beta chains given below trace back to one sample, sequenced in a study of T cell responses to AZD1222 COVID-19 vaccine. Sequenced by immunoSEQ multiplex PCR; TCRdb stores in-frame clones only, minus some. The sample consists of approximately 130,000 clones, 93% of them appearing once. This sample comprised peripheral blood, obtained on day 0 of AZD1222 vaccination. These receptors were taken from an adult in good health.

This clone was counted once. The J gene is TRBJ1-2, the V gene TRBV19; D uncertain. CDR3 length equals 19 residues. Germline loops: CDR1 LNHDA, CDR2 SQIVND (reference sequence). The germline V and J ends were trimmed by 7 bases and 1 base, with 28 bases remaining between them. The CDR3 protein is CASKDPTNPGFVFNYGYTF. CDR3 coding DNA: TGTGCCAGTAAGGATCCCACGAATCCAGGTTTCGTATTTAACTATGGCTACACCTTC.

The J gene is TRBJ2-1, the V gene TRBV6-6; the D gene is possibly TRBD2 (6 bases). CDR3 length: 13 residues. V shed 2 bases and J shed 9 bases, with 11 bases lying between them. Germline CDR1 reads MNHNY; CDR2 reads SVGAGI (reference sequence). As DNA, the CDR3 is TGTGCCAGCAGTTACCGACTAGATGGTGAGCAGTTCTTC. It encodes CASSYRLDGEQFF.

The chain links TRBV7-9 to TRBJ2-1, with D unclear. The V end lost 5 bases, the J end lost 7 bases, and 12 bases lay between the germline ends. The germline V gene encodes CDR1 SEHNR and CDR2 FQNEAQ (reference sequence). This CDR3 is 13 amino acids long. CDR3 protein: CASSPPALNEQFF. DNA of the CDR3: TGTGCCAGCAGCCCACCCGCCCTGAATGAGCAGTTCTTC.

The rearrangement uses TRBV28 and TRBJ1-5; D gene unclear. The ends were cut back, 4 bases at V and 7 bases at J, with 8 bases in the middle. Germline V CDR1 and CDR2: MDHEN, SYDVKM. This CDR3 is 12 amino acids long. The CDR3 DNA reads TGTGCCAGCAGTTGGGTAGGACAGCCCCAGCATTTT. It specifies CASSWVGQPQHF.

This clone was counted only a few times. The rearrangement links TRBV6-5 to TRBJ1-1, with D possibly TRBD1 on 6 matching bases. The CDR3 totals 14 residues. The V and J ends lost 6 bases and 0 bases respectively, with 11 bases between them. Germline CDR1 MNHEY, CDR2 SVGAGI. As DNA, the CDR3 is TGTGCCAGCAGAGGACAGTCGATGAACACTGAAGCTTTCTTT. Translation gives CASRGQSMNTEAFF.

The sample holds one count of this clone. The V gene is TRBV5-1, the J gene TRBJ1-1; 8 bases line up with TRBD1. Unmatched junction bases numbered 11, after V lost 6 bases and J lost 4 bases. The CDR3 contains 15 residues. Germline V gene data show CDR1 as SGHRS and CDR2 as YFSETQ. CDR3 bases: TGCGCCAGCACCAAAGACAGGGGTGTGGGCACTGAAGCTTTCTTT. Encoded protein: CASTKDRGVGTEAFF. The variable domain in full, completed from reference TRBV5-1 and TRBJ1-1, reads KAGVTQTPRYLIKTRGQQVTLSCSPISGHRSVSWYQQTPGQGLQFLFEYFSETQRNKGNFPGRFSGRQFSNSRSEMNVSTLELGDSALYLCASTKDRGVGTEAFFGQGTRLTVV.

The gene calls are TRBV12-3 or TRBV12-4 and TRBJ1-2; a weak D match, TRBD1 (5 bases). V was shortened by 5 bases and J by 8 bases, with 12 bases between the two germline ends. This CDR3 has 12 amino acids. The CDR3: CASSPGTGGYTF. The CDR3 nucleotides read TGTGCCAGCAGTCCAGGGACGGGGGGCTACACCTTC.

The chain links TRBV7-9 to TRBJ1-2; D unclear. Trimming shortened V by 1 base and J by 2 bases, and 8 bases separated the two germline ends. CDR1 SEHNR and CDR2 FQNEAQ come from the germline V gene (reference sequence). CDR3 size: 14 residues. The chain's CDR3 is CASSLGMGNYGYTF. In nucleotides, the CDR3 is TGTGCCAGCAGCTTAGGGATGGGGAACTATGGCTACACCTTC.

The rearrangement links TRBV2 to TRBJ1-2, with 10 bases matching TRBD1. Per the germline V gene, CDR1 is SNHLY and CDR2 is FYNNEI. J gave up 4 bases and V 6 bases, and 8 bases lay outside the gene matches. The CDR3 runs to 15 residues. The CDR3 reads CASSIDRGRSYGYTF. The CDR3 DNA is TGTGCCAGCAGCATCGACAGGGGGCGAAGCTATGGCTACACCTTC.

The rearrangement links TRBV15 to TRBJ1-2; the D is unclear. Germline V CDR1 and CDR2: LNHNV, YYDKDF (reference sequence). Between the trimmed V and J ends, which lost 1 base and 4 bases, there was a span of 16 bases. The length of the CDR3 is 16 residues. The CDR3 DNA follows: TGTGCCACCAGCAGAGGGGGTATAAGGGCGGGCTATGGCTACACCTTC. This codes for CATSRGGIRAGYGYTF. The complete variable domain, with remaining parts taken from reference TRBV15 and TRBJ1-2, reads DAMVIQNPRYQVTQFGKPVTLSCSQTLNHNVMYWYQQKSSQAPKLLFHYYDKDFNNEADTPDNFQSRRPNTSFCFLDIRSPGLGDTAMYLCATSRGGIRAGYGYTFGSGTRLTVV.

CDR3 region: CASSVGQMGYTEAFF. The CDR3 DNA is TGTGCCAGCAGCGTAGGGCAGATGGGGTACACTGAAGCTTTCTTT. The chain joins TRBV9 to TRBJ1-1; D call uncertain. The CDR3 covers 15 residues. V was clipped by 0 bases and J by 3 bases, with 12 bases between them. CDR1 and CDR2 from the germline V gene are SGDLS and YYNGEE. The variable domain in full, completed from reference TRBV9 and TRBJ1-1, reads DSGVTQTPKHLITATGQRVTLRCSPRSGDLSVYWYQQSLDQGLQFLIQYYNGEERAKGNILERFSAQQFPDLHSELNLSSLELGDSALYFCASSVGQMGYTEAFFGQGTRLTVV.

The chain links TRBV5-1 to TRBJ2-3, with 10 bases fitting TRBD2. This CDR3 has 15 residues. CDR1 and CDR2 from the germline V gene are SGHRS and YFSETQ. V dropped 4 bases and J dropped 5; count of bases not matched to a gene: 7. The DNA of the CDR3 is TGCGCCAGCAGCGCTAGCGGGGGCGGGGGAGATACGCAGTATTTT. As protein: CASSASGGGGDTQYF.

The CDR3 here is CASSIEEGWPEAFF. The CDR3 bases are TGTGCCAGTAGTATAGAGGAGGGATGGCCTGAAGCTTTCTTT. This chain connects TRBV19 to TRBJ1-1; no reliable D call. V lost 0 bases and J lost 6, with 11 bases in between. The CDR3 is 14 amino acids. Looked up from germline, CDR1 is LNHDA and CDR2 is SQIVND (reference sequence).

The chain uses TRBV9 and TRBJ1-2; D is undetermined. CDR3 size: 15 residues. The V end was cut by 0 bases, the J end by 0 bases, with 9 bases between. The germline CDR1 and CDR2 sequences are SGDLS and YYNGEE. CDR3 DNA: TGTGCCAGCAGCGTAGACTGGCGTTCTAACTATGGCTACACCTTC. This sequence encodes CASSVDWRSNYGYTF.

This chain links TRBV10-3 with TRBJ2-2; weak D call: TRBD1 (6 bases). CDR1 is ENHRY and CDR2 is SYGVKD in the germline V gene. The CDR3 is made up of 14 amino acids. V lost 9 bases, J lost 0 bases, and 11 bases lay in between. CDR3 in amino acids: CAIPGGANTGELFF. The CDR3 DNA reads as TGTGCCATACCTGGGGGCGCGAACACCGGGGAGCTGTTTTTT.

The V and J genes are TRBV19 and TRBJ2-7; maybe TRBD1 (5 bases). Germline V gene sequence: CDR1 LNHDA, CDR2 SQIVND (reference sequence). V lost 3 bases and J 4 bases, leaving 10 bases between the germline ends. The CDR3 is made up of 13 amino acids. CDR3 coding DNA: TGTGCCAGTAGTATCTCCAGGGCTTACGAGCAGTACTTC. It encodes CASSISRAYEQYF.

The chain recombines TRBV7-9 with TRBJ2-5; TRBD1 might be the D (6 bases). This CDR3 comprises 15 residues. From germline, CDR1 is SEHNR and CDR2 FQNEAQ (reference sequence). Deletions cut 5 bases from V and 5 bases from J, with 18 bases between. The CDR3 sequence is CASSASGALQETQYF. The CDR3 DNA reads TGTGCCAGCAGCGCATCAGGGGCCTTGCAGGAGACCCAGTACTTC.

The chain combines TRBV27 with TRBJ1-1; the D is unclear. CDR1 is MNHEY and CDR2 is SMNVEV in the germline V gene (reference sequence). The CDR3 is 14 amino acids. Trimming left V 3 bases short and J 6 bases short, with 14 bases between. DNA for the CDR3: TGTGCCAGCAGTTTGGACCCCCAGATGGCTGAAGCTTTCTTT. Translated, it gives CASSLDPQMAEAFF.

The chain uses TRBV6-4 and TRBJ1-4; TRBD1 might be the D (5 bases). Trimming left V 6 bases short and J 7 bases short, with 15 bases between. Germline CDR1 MRHNA, CDR2 SNTAGT. The CDR3 is 14 amino acids. The CDR3 here is CASRGRQGGEKLFF. CDR3 nucleotide sequence: TGTGCCAGCAGAGGTAGGCAGGGAGGTGAAAAACTGTTTTTT.

The chain links TRBV6-4 to TRBJ1-2, with TRBD1 as a possible D gene (6 bases). V lost 5 bases, J lost 4 bases, and 14 bases lay in between. The CDR3 loop spans 14 amino acids. Germline CDR1 MRHNA, CDR2 SNTAGT. The CDR3 DNA follows: TGTGCCAGCAGTAACAGGGTAGGTGGCTATGGCTACACCTTC. Protein: CASSNRVGGYGYTF.

V is TRBV7-6 and J is TRBJ1-2; TRBD1 is a possible D gene (6 bases). The V and J ends lost 2 bases and 4 bases respectively, with 17 bases between them. CDR3 length: 16 amino acids. Per germline, CDR1 SGHVS and CDR2 FNYEAQ. The CDR3 spells CASSLTAGAGSYGYTF. CDR3 nucleotide sequence: TGTGCCAGCAGCTTAACTGCGGGGGCGGGTAGCTATGGCTACACCTTC.

This clone has only one observation. The CDR3 is CASTELVSTGELFF. CDR3 coding DNA: TGTGCCAGCACCGAACTGGTATCCACCGGGGAGCTGTTTTTT. The chain has TRBV2 and TRBJ2-2, with D hard to call. This CDR3 is built from 14 residues. Trimming left V 7 bases short and J 4 bases short, with 13 bases between. The germline V gene has CDR1 SNHLY and CDR2 FYNNEI.

The chain links TRBV27 to TRBJ1-4, with TRBD1 as a possible D gene (6 bases). Trimming pared 7 bases from V and 3 bases from J, leaving 12 bases between. Germline CDR1 reads MNHEY; CDR2 reads SMNVEV (reference sequence). The CDR3 sequence is 14 residues long. The CDR3 region has the DNA TGTGCCAGCAAACAGACAGGTGCTAATGAAAAACTGTTTTTT. This encodes CASKQTGANEKLFF.

In this sample, this clone turned up once. This chain connects TRBV7-9 to TRBJ2-5; D remains unclear. Germline V gives CDR1 SEHNR, CDR2 FQNEAQ (reference sequence). This CDR3 region has 14 residues. The ends were cut back, 1 base at V and 2 bases at J, with 8 bases in the middle. CDR3 protein: CASSLVHSQETQYF. CDR3 nucleotides: TGTGCCAGCAGCTTAGTACATAGTCAAGAGACCCAGTACTTC.

The chain is built from TRBV19 and TRBJ2-1, with D maybe TRBD2 (5 bases). The CDR3 is made up of 13 amino acids. The V and J ends lost 8 bases and 6 bases respectively, with 14 bases between them. Germline lookup yields CDR1 LNHDA and CDR2 SQIVND (reference sequence). This chain's CDR3 is CASSFDYSNEQFF. As DNA, the CDR3 is TGTGCCAGTTCATTCGACTACTCCAATGAGCAGTTCTTC.

This clone was seen just once. This chain connects TRBV10-3 to TRBJ1-4, with D unclear. This CDR3 is 15 amino acids long. In germline, CDR1 is ENHRY, CDR2 SYGVKD. Deletions cut 0 bases from V and 3 bases from J, with 8 bases between. CDR3 protein: CAISESTNANEKLFF. CDR3 sequence (DNA): TGTGCCATCAGTGAGTCTACAAATGCTAATGAAAAACTGTTTTTT.

The V call is TRBV19, the J call TRBJ1-1; D gene ambiguous. The CDR3 loop spans 15 amino acids. Trimming left V 3 bases short and J 0 bases short, with 11 bases between. Germline V CDR1 and CDR2: LNHDA, SQIVND (reference sequence). DNA of the CDR3: TGTGCCAGTAGTATTAATGCTAGAATGAACACTGAAGCTTTCTTT. Translation: CASSINARMNTEAFF.